This T cell receptor (beta chain) stems from a study of blood T cell repertoires in COVID-19 (dated by TCRdb to the early 2020s). For context, the study as a whole: Samples from collaborators originated in the United States, Italy and Spain and spanned both the acute and convalescent phases of COVID-19. Where available, HLA class I and class II types were obtained from metadata supplied by the sample provider rather than from assay-based typing. Sample metadata almost always included a de-identified subject ID, COVID-19 status, age in years and sex. The samples were drawn from two sources: the first 160 participants of the ongoing ImmuneRACE study, and over 950 subjects contributed by 6 global collaborators. The repertoires were made available in a free public database intended to serve as a resource for research on the immune response to SARS-CoV-2. The prospective study material was composed of cDNA or gDNA derived from T cells, B-cell-depleted T cells, or PBMCs. The dataset comprised deeply sampled blood TCRbeta repertoires from subjects exposed to, actively infected with, or recovered from COVID-19. General study outcomes and caveats: How much clinical and demographic metadata was included differed by source and by participant, and the metadata was provided uncurated.

Collaborating institutions collected whole blood in K2EDTA tubes following their own protocols. Collaborator samples were shipped for TCRbeta analysis as frozen whole blood, isolated PBMCs, or DNA extracted from either sample type. As regards this clone: Its recognized antigen is unknown. Base-call qualities are not available, and no considerably larger clone is one nucleotide away.

TCRbeta CDR3 regions were amplified from genomic DNA by means of the immunoSEQ Assay, a bias-controlled multiplex PCR. Per the original workflow: Nucleated cell counts per sample were estimated from amplification of reference gene primers within the assay. To quantify the absolute abundance of each unique TCRbeta CDR3 rearrangement, sequence reads were collapsed and filtered. For each sample, productive Simpson clonality was calculated as the square root of Simpson's diversity index across productive rearrangements. In its TCRdb copy, this immuneACCESS table keeps in-frame sequences only and misses some clones. Where compared with another copy, unresolved V genes explain less than half of these, and the others have no known cause. V, J and clone size were drawn from that table, and D and trimming were deduced from the DNA. This sample lists about 330,000 clones; over 70% were detected once. The top ten hold about 1.2% of the sample.

Germline trimming: 3 bases from V, 6 bases from J; junction bases outside gene matches: 9. From the cysteine through the phenylalanine, the CDR3 covers 15 amino acids. Only the CDR3 region is kept as DNA, spanning 45 bases read in frame from base 1. According to the germline V gene, CDR1 reads SGDLS and CDR2 reads YYNGEE. The receptor was derived from a woman between 45 and 65 years old with acute or convalescent COVID-19. The rearranged segments are TRBV9 and TRBJ2-1, with TRBD2 identical over 7 junction bases. The sample taken for sequencing was peripheral blood. At the DNA level, the sequence is TGTGCCAGCAGCGGTAGCGGGTCAATTTCCAATGAGCAGTTCTTC. This translates into CASSGSGSISNEQFF.